This TCR beta chain originates from a study of CD8 T cells in ankylosing spondylitis. CDR1 and CDR2 (germline): MGHDK, SYGVNS. The CDR3 loop spans 12 amino acids. Trimming removed 10 bases from V and 7 bases from J; junction bases left unmatched: 8. Regarding this clonotype: Its antigen is unknown.

TCRdb re-called the 5' RACE reads with MiXCR, one entry per CDR3 protein. The table records around 250,000 distinct CDR3 sequences, about 10% of them present only once. Study conclusions and caveats: Reactive arthritis synovial fluid and blood previously showed some of these motif variants.

Sequencing was done on a sample of blood, either unsorted or a sorted T cell fraction (not recorded which). The sequence came from a male donor with ankylosing spondylitis or in good health (not recorded which). The rearrangement joins TRBV25-1 to TRBJ1-2; 8 bases agree with TRBD1. CDR3 nucleotides: TGTGCCACCCTCCAGGGGGCGCTTGGCTACACCTTC. Its protein is CATLQGALGYTF.